This T cell receptor beta chain was identified during a study of blood T cell repertoires in COVID-19. Sequencing used immunoSEQ multiplex PCR; TCRdb keeps in-frame clones, though not all of them. This table holds about 260,000 clones, about 88% found once. This CDR3 comprises 11 residues. V lost 4 bases, J lost 4 bases, and 3 bases lay in between. CDR1 and CDR2 (germline): SGHRS, YFSETQ. Notes on this clone: Other DNA sequences in this specimen translate into the identical CDR3.

The V call is TRBV5-1, the J call TRBJ2-1; no clear D. The sequence came from a man aged 55 to 70 who had recovered from COVID-19. The specimen was peripheral blood. The CDR3 DNA is TGCGCCAGCAGCCTTTACAATGAGCAGTTCTTC. Protein: CASSLYNEQFF.